A selection of T cell receptor beta chains follows, all from one sample in a study of blood T cell repertoires in COVID-19. Using immunoSEQ multiplex PCR, the repertoire was profiled, and TCRdb retains in-frame clones only, with some absent. In the table there are more than 200,000 clones, about four fifths of which are singletons. Sequenced material: peripheral blood. Receptor source: a woman aged 45-60 years with acute or convalescent COVID-19. Each CDR3 is given with its conserved first and last residue. Each record gives: J gene, D gene, CDR3 length, clone size, V gene, CDR3 DNA, CDR3 protein. The D gene is left open where the match is weak. Size tells how often a clone was seen (once, few, many) or the class of an expanded clone, and some rows leave it out.

TRBJ2-5,TRBD1,14,NA,TRBV11-2,TGTGCCAGCAGCTCCGGGACAGGGGAAGAGACCCAGTACTTC,CASSSGTGEETQYF
TRBJ2-1,NA,16,NA,TRBV30,TGTGCCTGGGATCGGAACAGGATTAGCTCCTACAATGAGCAGTTCTTC,CAWDRNRISSYNEQFF
TRBJ2-7,TRBD1,14,NA,TRBV27,TGTGCCAGCAGTTTTTGGGACAGGGGTGGAGAGCAGTACTTC,CASSFWDRGGEQYF
TRBJ2-3,NA,14,NA,TRBV6-5,TGTGCCAGCTATACGAGCGGGAGCACAGATACGCAGTATTTT,CASYTSGSTDTQYF
TRBJ1-5,NA,14,NA,TRBV28,TGTGCCAGCAGTTTATGGGCCGGGGGGAAGCCCCAGCATTTT,CASSLWAGGKPQHF
TRBJ2-7,TRBD2,13,NA,TRBV3-1/TRBV3-2,TGTGCCAGCAGCCAAGGACTAGCGGGAGGTTCGTACTTC,CASSQGLAGGSYF
TRBJ2-4,NA,12,NA,TRBV2,TGTGCCAGCCTTTCAGCCAAAAACATTCAGTACTTC,CASLSAKNIQYF
TRBJ1-1,TRBD1,16,NA,TRBV7-2,TGTGCCAGCAGCACAAGGGACAGGGGATCGAACACTGAAGCTTTCTTT,CASSTRDRGSNTEAFF
TRBJ2-3,NA,15,once,TRBV7-3,TGTGCCAGCAGCTTAAATCGGGAGAGATCAGATACGCAGTATTTT,CASSLNRERSDTQYF
TRBJ1-4,NA,15,NA,TRBV28,TGTGCCAGCAGCAGACAGCCCTCAACTAATGAAAAACTGTTTTTT,CASSRQPSTNEKLFF
TRBJ2-7,TRBD1,15,NA,TRBV28,TGTGCCAGCAGTTTTGGGGGACAGGGGATTAACGAGCAGTACTTC,CASSFGGQGINEQYF
TRBJ2-5,TRBD2,16,NA,TRBV18,TGTGCCAGCTCACCCTCGGGCGGGAGGGTCCAAGAGACCCAGTACTTC,CASSPSGGRVQETQYF
TRBJ1-1,NA,15,NA,TRBV4-2,TGTGCCAGCAGCCAAGGGGGGGGCGGGAACACTGAAGCTTTCTTT,CASSQGGGGNTEAFF
TRBJ1-1,NA,14,NA,TRBV3-1/TRBV3-2,TGTGCCAGCAGCCTACAAACGGGGGGTTCTGAAGCTTTCTTT,CASSLQTGGSEAFF
TRBJ1-4,NA,16,NA,TRBV2,TGTGCCAGCAGGGAAGAAGCAGGGACAACTAATGAAAAACTGTTTTTT,CASREEAGTTNEKLFF
TRBJ1-2,TRBD1,15,NA,TRBV6-1,TGTGCCAGCTCTCGCATAACAGGGGGAGACTATGGCTACACCTTC,CASSRITGGDYGYTF
TRBJ1-1,NA,13,few,TRBV18,TGTGCCAGCTCATCCCAAAGGGGCACTGAAGCTTTCTTT,CASSSQRGTEAFF
TRBJ1-5,TRBD1,15,NA,TRBV19,TGTGCCAGTAGTAAGAGGGACAGGTTGGAGCAGCCCCAGCATTTT,CASSKRDRLEQPQHF
TRBJ2-5,NA,14,NA,TRBV5-6,TGTGCCAGCAGCGACGGACAGTGGCAAGAGACCCAGTACTTC,CASSDGQWQETQYF
TRBJ2-2,TRBD2,13,NA,TRBV2,TGTGCCTGCTCGGGAGCGGGAACCGGGGAGCTGTTTTTT,CACSGAGTGELFF
TRBJ1-5,NA,15,NA,TRBV7-9,TGTGCCAGCAGCTTAGGAGGGGGGGTAGTTCAGCCCCAGCATTTT,CASSLGGGVVQPQHF
TRBJ2-5,TRBD2,24,once,TRBV7-8,TGTGCCAGCAGCCTACGTACCCAGGCTCACCGGGACTCCCAAGGGGAGGGGATACAAGAGACCCAGTACTTC,CASSLRTQAHRDSQGEGIQETQYF
TRBJ2-7,NA,15,NA,TRBV5-1,TGCGCCAGCAGCTTAATCACTAGCTTAGGGTACGAGCAGTACTTC,CASSLITSLGYEQYF
TRBJ2-1,TRBD2,16,NA,TRBV5-1,TGCGCCAGCAGCTTGCAACTAGCGGGAGCTAGGAATGAGCAGTTCTTC,CASSLQLAGARNEQFF
TRBJ2-6,NA,15,once,TRBV5-1,TGCGCCAGCAGCTTAGGGGGCTCTGGGGCCAACGTCCTGACTTTC,CASSLGGSGANVLTF
TRBJ2-7,NA,12,NA,TRBV2,TGTGCCAGCAGGGAAGGGCTCGGGGAGCAGTACTTC,CASREGLGEQYF
TRBJ1-4,TRBD1,13,once,TRBV2,TGTGCCAGCGAACGGGACAGGGACGAAAAACTGTTTTTT,CASERDRDEKLFF
TRBJ2-7,TRBD2,15,NA,TRBV2,TGTGCCAGCATGATATTAGCGGGACCGCCGGTCGAGCAGTACTTC,CASMILAGPPVEQYF
TRBJ2-3,TRBD2,18,NA,TRBV10-3,TGTGCCATCAGTCCCCTGCTAGCGGGAGGGCCAGTGACAGATACGCAGTATTTT,CAISPLLAGGPVTDTQYF
TRBJ1-2,TRBD1,13,NA,TRBV2,TGTGCCATTTCGGACAGGGATGGCTATGGCTACACCTTC,CAISDRDGYGYTF
TRBJ2-3,TRBD2,15,NA,TRBV10-3,TGTGCCATCAGGCTAGCGGGAGGGAACACAGATACGCAGTATTTT,CAIRLAGGNTDTQYF
TRBJ1-6,NA,17,NA,TRBV28,TGTGCCAGCATCCAAGGGGGGGCAGGGGAAGATAATTCACCCCTCCACTTT,CASIQGGAGEDNSPLHF
TRBJ2-1,NA,13,NA,TRBV9,TGTGCCAGCAGCGTAGGTGGACTAAATGAGCAGTTCTTC,CASSVGGLNEQFF
TRBJ1-2,NA,13,NA,TRBV6-4,TGTGCCAGCCGCCCCGGAGGGGACTATGGCTACACCTTC,CASRPGGDYGYTF
TRBJ2-5,NA,16,NA,TRBV9,TGTGCCAGCAGCACCCCACTTGCGGGACCTCAAGAGACCCAGTACTTC,CASSTPLAGPQETQYF
TRBJ2-7,NA,13,NA,TRBV6-5,TGTGCCAGCAGTACCCAGGCGGGCTACGAGCAGTACTTC,CASSTQAGYEQYF
TRBJ2-1,TRBD2,16,NA,TRBV19,TGTGCCAGTAGTATAGGGGGACTAGCGCGAGGGGATGAGCAGTTCTTC,CASSIGGLARGDEQFF
TRBJ2-1,TRBD2,14,NA,TRBV19,TGTGCCAGTACCCGCCGATCGGGAGGGCCTGAGCAGTTCTTC,CASTRRSGGPEQFF
TRBJ1-2,TRBD1,15,NA,TRBV10-1,TGCGCCAGCAGTGATCCGGGACAGGGGATTCACGGCTACACCTTC,CASSDPGQGIHGYTF